These T cell receptor beta chains were read from a single sample in a study of a mutant IDH1 vaccine in newly diagnosed glioma. What these receptors recognize is not known. Assay used: immunoSEQ multiplex PCR; TCRdb lists only in-frame clones, some missing. This table holds 50,000 or so clones, around four fifths found once. The source material was PBMCs, sampled from a glioma patient whose treatment included an IDH1 peptide vaccine. Receptors were obtained from a woman aged 40 to 50 with glioma. CDR3s include the opening cysteine and the closing phenylalanine or tryptophan. D genes are given only for firm matches.

d_call cdr3_length v_call cdr3_aa
TRBD1 15 TRBV5-4 CASSIPTGTEGGYTF
TRBD1 16 TRBV5-1 CASSLEPRGIGNTIYF
- 13 TRBV5-1 CASSLVRNSPLHF
TRBD2 19 TRBV13 CASSLGLWTSGGATGELFF
- 12 TRBV29-1 CSVVEGVDEQYF
- 12 TRBV15 CATSRVEETQYF
- 15 TRBV5-1 CASSLLRLGTGELFF
- 15 TRBV6-1 CASSLRSGSSYEQYF
- 13 TRBV9 CASSVSGNSPLHF
- 12 TRBV2 CASSGARNEQFF
- 14 TRBV30 CAWSGRGTSYGYTF
- 12 TRBV7-6 CASSLGSETQYF
TRBD1 14 TRBV5-8 CASSPRGPNYGYTF
- 14 TRBV10-3 CAIRTDSSGNTIYF
TRBD1 14 TRBV27 CASSLTGTNEKLFF
- 10 TRBV29-1 CRPAGYEQYF
- 13 TRBV19 CASSWDKDYEQYF
TRBD1 14 TRBV19 CASSITGQNYGYTF
- 12 TRBV6-1 CASRGQGEKLFF
- 14 TRBV7-2 CASSLGGQVYGYTF
- 15 TRBV7-7 CASSPGAHSGNTIYF
- 16 TRBV9 CASSASFRDYQETQYF
TRBD2 15 TRBV9 CASSGVGGGYNEQFF
- 13 TRBV2 CASSEGQAYEQFF
- 13 TRBV19 CASKGRNFYEQYF
- 16 TRBV10-2 CASSARLKGLNEKLFF
- 14 TRBV27 CASRSPGLNQPQHF